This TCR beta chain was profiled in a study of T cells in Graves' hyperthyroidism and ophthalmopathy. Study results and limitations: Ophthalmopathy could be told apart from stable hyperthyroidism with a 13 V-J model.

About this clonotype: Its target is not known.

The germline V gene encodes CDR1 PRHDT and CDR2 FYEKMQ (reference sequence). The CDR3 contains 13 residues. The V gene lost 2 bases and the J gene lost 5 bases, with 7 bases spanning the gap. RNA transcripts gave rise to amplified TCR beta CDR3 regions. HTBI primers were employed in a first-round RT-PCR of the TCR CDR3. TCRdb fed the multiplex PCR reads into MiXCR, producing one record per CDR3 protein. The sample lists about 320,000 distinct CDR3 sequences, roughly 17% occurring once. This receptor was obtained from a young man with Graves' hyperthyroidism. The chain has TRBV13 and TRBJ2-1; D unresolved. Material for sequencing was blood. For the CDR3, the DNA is TGTGCCAGCAGCTTAACGCCAAACAATGAGCAGTTCTTC. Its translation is CASSLTPNNEQFF.